The following is a T cell receptor (beta chain) sequence with its context. These data come from a study of beta chain features in type 1 diabetes. Using CD45RO/CCR7/CD25/CD127/CD95/CD27, CD4+ naive, central memory, regulatory and stem cell-like memory cells were sorted. TCRB transcripts that were expressed got sequenced, as all of the isolated RNA had been reverse transcribed. The data were produced by immunoSEQ multiplex PCR, yet TCRdb's version contains in-frame clones alone and is incomplete. Of 150,000 to 200,000 clones in the sample, roughly 9% are singletons; the top ten hold 2.3%. V was pared by 5 bases and J by 0 bases, with 2 bases between. The CDR3 sequence is 12 residues long. The germline gives CDR1 SGHTA, CDR2 FQGNSA.

The specimen sequenced was central memory CD4+ T cells from blood. The sequence was collected from a woman younger than 30 in good health. V gene TRBV7-2 combines with J gene TRBJ1-5; D remains ambiguous. Here the CDR3 reads CASSRSNQPQHF. For the CDR3, the DNA is TGTGCCAGCAGCCGTAGCAATCAGCCCCAGCATTTT.